The 13 T cell receptor beta chains reported below all come from one sample, sequenced in a study of blood T cell repertoires in COVID-19. Clones were read by immunoSEQ multiplex PCR, and TCRdb kept only the in-frame ones, dropping some. In the table there are over 150,000 clones, around 87% of which are singletons. Sequencing was done on a sample of peripheral blood. The receptors derive from a man in his forties with active or convalescent COVID-19.

This clone was seen more than once but under ten times. The rearrangement uses TRBV5-1 and TRBJ1-2; TRBD1 is a possible D gene (5 bases). There are 15 residues in the CDR3. CDR1 is SGHRS, CDR2 YFSETQ, per germline. V was shortened by 0 bases and J by 5 bases, with 14 bases between the two germline ends. CDR3 DNA sequence: TGCGCCAGCAGCTTGGCGGACAAGCTTGGGTATGGCTACACCTTC. Translating it yields CASSLADKLGYGYTF.

The DNA for the CDR3 is TGTGCCAGCTCACTTCTTCAGGGAAGCAATCAGCCCCAGCATTTT. It is translated as CASSLLQGSNQPQHF. This chain links TRBV18 with TRBJ1-5, with D possibly matching TRBD1 (5 bases). The V and J ends lost 4 bases and 1 base respectively, with 11 bases between them. This CDR3 is built from 15 residues. The germline V gene has CDR1 KGHSH and CDR2 LQKENI.

The rearrangement links TRBV5-8 to TRBJ1-4; D not certain. The CDR3 consists of 11 residues. Germline assignment: CDR1 SGHTS and CDR2 YDEGEE. V lost 4 bases and J 5 bases, leaving 3 bases between the germline ends. The CDR3 DNA follows: TGTGCCAGCAGCGCGAATGAAAAACTGTTTTTT. As protein: CASSANEKLFF. The full variable domain, completed using reference TRBV5-8 and TRBJ1-4, is EAGVTQSPTHLIKTRGQQATLRCSPISGHTSVYWYQQALGLGLQFLLWYDEGEERNRGNFPPRFSGRQFPNYSSELNVNALELEDSALYLCASSANEKLFFGSGTQLSVL.

This clone was observed a few times. This specimen includes other DNA sequences encoding the same CDR3. The chain links TRBV10-3 to TRBJ2-7, with D tentatively TRBD1 (5 bases). The CDR3 is made up of 12 amino acids. Germline V gene data show CDR1 as ENHRY and CDR2 as SYGVKD. Deletions cut 6 bases from V and 2 bases from J, with 8 bases between. This CDR3 reads CAISETAYEQYF. CDR3 nucleotides: TGTGCCATCAGCGAGACAGCCTACGAGCAGTACTTC.

This chain joins TRBV19 and TRBJ2-7, with 8 bases aligning to TRBD1. In germline, CDR1 is LNHDA, CDR2 SQIVND (reference sequence). Unmatched junction bases numbered 3, after V lost 3 bases and J lost 2 bases. The CDR3 is made up of 14 amino acids. The CDR3 DNA follows: TGTGCCAGTAGTATTGTACAGGGGGCCTACGAGCAGTACTTC. Translated, it gives CASSIVQGAYEQYF.

The chain couples TRBV7-9 to TRBJ2-2, with D possibly being TRBD2 (7 bases). Per the germline V gene, CDR1 is SEHNR and CDR2 is FQNEAQ (reference sequence). V was pared by 8 bases and J by 3 bases, with 19 bases between. The CDR3 consists of 16 residues. CDR3 protein: CASREGGFRDTGELFF. The CDR3, as DNA: TGTGCCAGCCGCGAGGGGGGGTTCAGGGACACCGGGGAGCTGTTTTTT. The full variable domain, with the rest looked up from reference TRBV7-9 and TRBJ2-2, is DTGVSQNPRHKITKRGQNVTFRCDPISEHNRLYWYRQTLGQGPEFLTYFQNEAQLEKSRLLSDRFSAERPKGSFSTLEIQRTEQGDSAMYLCASREGGFRDTGELFFGEGSRLTVL.

The chain recombines TRBV3-1 (or the pseudogene TRBV3-2) with TRBJ2-5; D unclear. Between the trimmed V and J ends, which lost 5 bases and 8 bases, there was a span of 9 bases. Germline loops: CDR1 LGHDT, CDR2 YNNKEL (reference sequence). The CDR3 spans 11 residues. Here the CDR3 reads CASSSYQTQYF. CDR3 bases: TGTGCCAGCAGCTCCTACCAAACCCAGTACTTC.

CDR3 residues: CASSLASSGGLDTQYF. The CDR3 nucleotides read TGTGCCAGCAGCTTAGCCTCTAGCGGGGGTTTAGATACGCAGTATTTT. This chain uses TRBV7-2 with TRBJ2-3; 10 bases align to TRBD2. With V trimmed by 0 bases and J by 5 bases, 5 bases remained unmatched. The CDR3 spans 16 residues. Germline-derived CDR1 and CDR2 are SGHTA and FQGNSA.

The chain carries TRBV30 and TRBJ2-1, with D possibly TRBD2 on 6 matching bases. Germline CDR1 is GTSNPN and CDR2 is SVGIG (reference sequence). The CDR3 is 15 amino acids. V was pared by 0 bases and J by 6 bases, with 15 bases between. The CDR3 loop reads CAWSVLWVGGNEQFF. The CDR3 coding sequence is TGTGCCTGGAGTGTACTTTGGGTCGGGGGCAATGAGCAGTTCTTC. Based on the CDR3 plus reference TRBV30 and TRBJ2-1, the full variable domain is SQTIHQWPATLVQPVGSPLSLECTVEGTSNPNLYWYRQAAGRGLQLLFYSVGIGQISSEVPQNLSASRPQDRQFILSSKKLLLSDSGFYLCAWSVLWVGGNEQFFGPGTRLTVL.

The genes are TRBV15 and TRBJ1-1; 12 bases fit TRBD1. Unmatched junction bases numbered 8, after V lost 0 bases and J lost 12 bases. Germline CDR1 is LNHNV and CDR2 is YYDKDF (reference sequence). The CDR3 totals 15 residues. The CDR3 here is CATSRDPGQGAISFF. The CDR3 DNA reads as TGTGCCACCAGCAGAGATCCGGGACAGGGGGCGATATCTTTCTTT.

J is TRBJ2-3 and V is TRBV28; 8 nucleotides match TRBD1. This CDR3 comprises 14 residues. Per the germline V gene, CDR1 is MDHEN and CDR2 is SYDVKM. V shed 7 bases and J 1 base; nucleotides not matched to a gene: 4. CDR3 sequence (DNA): TGTGCCAGCATTGGACAGGGCGGCACAGATACGCAGTATTTT. Translated: CASIGQGGTDTQYF.

The chain combines TRBV6-1 with TRBJ1-4, with 8 bases identical to TRBD1. CDR1 MNHNS and CDR2 SASEGT come from the germline V gene. V lost 0 bases and J lost 8; bases outside the gene matches: 11. This CDR3 spans 17 amino acids. CDR3 nucleotides: TGTGCCAGCAGTGAAGCTAGGGTGGGCAGGGGGCGAGAAAAACTGTTTTTT. Its protein is CASSEARVGRGREKLFF.

The V and J genes are TRBV29-1 and TRBJ1-1; possible D gene TRBD1, 5 bases. Germline CDR1 is SQVTM and CDR2 is ANQGSEA. V was pared by 4 bases and J by 6 bases, with 12 bases between. The CDR3 loop spans 12 amino acids. The CDR3 nucleotides are TGCAGCGTTGGATGGGGGGGAGCTGAAGCTTTCTTT. Encoded protein: CSVGWGGAEAFF.